The 27 T cell receptor beta chains given below trace back to one sample, sequenced in a study of T cell repertoires in cytomegalovirus infection. TCRdb reprocessed the reads with MiXCR, giving one entry per CDR3 protein. The table lists around 170,000 distinct CDR3 sequences, roughly 18% of them singletons, with roughly a sixth in the top ten. The sequenced sample was CD8+ T cells from PBMCs. Receptors originate from a human donor in good health (CMV status not recorded). Some clones in this sample may be carry-over from other donors' samples.

This clonotype has just a few counts. The gene calls are TRBV19 and TRBJ2-7; 8 bases agree with TRBD2. There are 14 residues in the CDR3. CDR1 LNHDA and CDR2 SQIVND come from the germline V gene (reference sequence). V trimming: 5 bases; J trimming: 2 bases; junction bases outside the gene matches: 5. In DNA, the CDR3 is TGTGCCAGTAGTGTGGAGCGGGGGACCTACGAGCAGTACTTC. Its protein product is CASSVERGTYEQYF.

In regard to this clonotype: The junction does not match germline at one end; this may be a read error. This chain uses TRBV7-8 with TRBJ2-7; maybe TRBD2 (5 bases). Germline lookup yields CDR1 SGHVS and CDR2 FQNEAQ. The CDR3 loop spans 12 amino acids. CDR3 DNA: TGTGCCAGCAGCTTACTTGACTACAAGCAGTACTTC. Translation: CASSLLDYKQYF.

This clonotype was counted only a few times. The V and J genes are TRBV7-6 and TRBJ2-2; unclear D gene. The CDR3 spans 13 residues. Germline CDR1 is SGHVS and CDR2 is FNYEAQ. Between the trimmed V and J ends, which lost 5 bases and 6 bases, there was a span of 10 bases. As DNA, the CDR3 is TGTGCCAGCAGCCCCCGTTGGCCCGGGGAGCTGTTTTTT. Protein product: CASSPRWPGELFF.

The chain uses TRBV7-8 and TRBJ2-2; no reliable D call. The CDR3 extends over 12 amino acids. Germline CDR1 reads SGHVS; CDR2 reads FQNEAQ. The CDR3 here is CVAVGYTGELFF. CDR3 nucleotides: TGTGTGGCGGTGGGGTACACCGGGGAGCTGTTTTTT. Filled out from reference TRBV7-8 and TRBJ2-2, the complete variable domain reads GAGVSQSPRYKVAKRGQDVALRCDPISGHVSLFWYQQALGQGPEFLTYFQNEAQLDKSGLPSDRFFAERPEGSVSTLKIQRTQQEDSAVYLCVAVGYTGELFFGEGSRLTVL.

This sequence joins TRBV5-6 and TRBJ1-2; 7 nucleotides align to TRBD1. Germline assignment: CDR1 SGHDT and CDR2 YYEEEE. J gave up 4 bases and V 4 bases, and 7 bases lay outside the gene matches. The CDR3 sequence is 14 residues long. The CDR3 region is CASSDWTGSYGYTF. DNA of the CDR3: TGTGCCAGCAGCGATTGGACAGGAAGCTATGGCTACACCTTC.

The chain links TRBV7-9 to TRBJ2-1; a weak D match, TRBD1 (6 bases). The CDR3 runs 16 residues. CDR1 SEHNR and CDR2 FQNEAQ come from the germline V gene (reference sequence). Deletions cut 5 bases from V and 5 bases from J, with 19 bases between. The CDR3 bases are TGTGCCAGCAGCCTAGATCGGACAGATGGTGACAATGAGCAGTTCTTC. This sequence encodes CASSLDRTDGDNEQFF.

This clonotype was seen at least ten times. This rearrangement joins TRBV20-1 to TRBJ2-7; D possibly corresponds to TRBD1 (6 bases). Per germline, CDR1 DFQATT and CDR2 SNEGSKA (reference sequence). This CDR3 spans 16 amino acids. Trimming stripped 0 bases from V and 2 bases from J, with 17 bases between. The CDR3 DNA sequence: TGCAGTGCTAGAGATATTACAGGGCCCCTACCCTACGAGCAGTACTTC. It encodes CSARDITGPLPYEQYF.

This chain links TRBV9 with TRBJ2-1; D uncertain. Germline V gene sequence: CDR1 SGDLS, CDR2 YYNGEE. The V gene lost 7 bases and the J gene lost 6 bases, with 14 bases spanning the gap. The CDR3 has 13 residues. CDR3 protein: CASGSIYPNEQFF. The CDR3 DNA sequence: TGTGCCAGCGGATCAATTTACCCCAATGAGCAGTTCTTC.

Many counts were recorded for this clonotype. This chain uses TRBV7-6 with TRBJ2-1; 10 nucleotides agree with TRBD2. The germline CDR1 and CDR2 sequences are SGHVS and FNYEAQ. After removal of 2 bases from V and 6 bases from J, the junction contained 4 bases not matched to a gene. This CDR3 is 15 amino acids long. The CDR3 is CASSLSGTSVNEQFF. As DNA, the CDR3 is TGTGCCAGCAGCTTATCCGGGACTAGCGTCAATGAGCAGTTCTTC.

The chain recombines TRBV11-2 with TRBJ2-7, with TRBD2 as a possible D gene (5 bases). Germline values: CDR1 SGHAT, CDR2 FQNNGV. Trimming cost V 9 bases and J 2 bases, with 17 bases left between them. This CDR3 spans 14 amino acids. CDR3 nucleotides: TGTGCCAGTTTAGCCAGCGGAATCCCCTACGAGCAGTACTTC. This codes for CASLASGIPYEQYF. Together with reference TRBV11-2 and TRBJ2-7, the CDR3 gives the full variable domain: EAGVAQSPRYKIIEKRQSVAFWCNPISGHATLYWYQQILGQGPKLLIQFQNNGVVDDSQLPKDRFSAERLKGVDSTLKIQPAKLEDSAVYLCASLASGIPYEQYFGPGTRLTVT.

The chain employs TRBV7-9 and TRBJ1-6, with D possibly TRBD1 on 5 matching bases. Germline V CDR1 and CDR2: SEHNR, FQNEAQ (reference sequence). Trimming stripped 7 bases from V and 7 bases from J, with 11 bases between. The CDR3 is 13 amino acids. The CDR3: CASKQEGNSPLHF. The CDR3 nucleotides are TGTGCCAGCAAACAAGAGGGGAATTCACCCCTCCACTTT.

This clonotype was detected many times. The chain combines TRBV29-1 with TRBJ1-1; unclear D gene. The length of the CDR3 is 10 residues. Trimming pared 7 bases from V and 7 bases from J, leaving 10 bases between. The V gene's germline CDR1 is SQVTM and CDR2 ANQGSEA. The CDR3 sequence: CSAEEGEAFF. The CDR3 bases are TGCAGCGCTGAGGAGGGTGAAGCTTTCTTT.

The V and J genes are TRBV7-2 and TRBJ2-7; D gene ambiguous. In germline, CDR1 is SGHTA, CDR2 FQGNSA. This CDR3 contains 13 residues. V was trimmed by 5 bases and J by 1 base, leaving 9 bases between them. The CDR3 DNA sequence: TGTGCCAGCAGCGGCTACGTTTCCTACGAGCAGTACTTC. Its translation: CASSGYVSYEQYF. The variable domain in full, with the rest retrieved from reference TRBV7-2 and TRBJ2-7, is GAGVSQSPSNKVTEKGKDVELRCDPISGHTALYWYRQSLGQGLEFLIYFQGNSAPDKSGLPSDRFSAERTGGSVSTLTIQRTQQEDSAVYLCASSGYVSYEQYFGPGTRLTVT.

This clonotype has more than one count but fewer than ten. The chain links TRBV7-3 to TRBJ2-1; no definite D call. Germline V gene lookup returns CDR1 SGHTA and CDR2 FQGTGA. The CDR3 is 16 amino acids. Trimming removed 1 base at V and 5 bases at J, with 15 bases between. DNA of the CDR3: TGTGCCAGCAGCTTAAACCCTTCCCAGGCCAACAATGAGCAGTTCTTC. Amino acids: CASSLNPSQANNEQFF.

The chain recombines TRBV29-1 with TRBJ2-3; D possibly matches TRBD1 or TRBD2 (6 bases each). The CDR3 sequence is 18 residues long. Germline loops: CDR1 SQVTM, CDR2 ANQGSEA. The V end was cut by 3 bases, the J end by 2 bases, with 24 bases between. CDR3 in DNA: TGCAGCGTTGAGGGCGCATTTCCGGGGGCCATTTTCACAGATACGCAGTATTTT. It is translated as CSVEGAFPGAIFTDTQYF.

This clonotype was counted a few times. The rearrangement uses TRBV19 and TRBJ1-1; D remains ambiguous. The length of the CDR3 is 15 residues. Germline V gene lookup returns CDR1 LNHDA and CDR2 SQIVND (reference sequence). The V end was cut by 1 base, the J end by 1 base, with 10 bases between. CDR3 in DNA: TGTGCCAGTAGTATAGCAGGACGGGAGAACACTGAAGCTTTCTTT. Translation: CASSIAGRENTEAFF.

This clonotype has only a few counts. This chain connects TRBV19 to TRBJ2-6, with 8 bases lining up with TRBD1. The length of the CDR3 is 17 residues. The J segment lost 0 bases and the V segment lost 7 bases, leaving 8 bases of the junction unmatched. Germline V gene lookup returns CDR1 LNHDA and CDR2 SQIVND (reference sequence). In nucleotides, the CDR3 is TGTGCCAGTATATCAGGGGGCGCCCACTCTGGGGCCAACGTCCTGACTTTC. Encoded protein: CASISGGAHSGANVLTF. Using reference TRBV19 and TRBJ2-6 for the parts outside the CDR3, the full variable domain is DGGITQSPKYLFRKEGQNVTLSCEQNLNHDAMYWYRQDPGQGLRLIYYSQIVNDFQKGDIAEGYSVSREKKESFPLTVTSAQKNPTAFYLCASISGGAHSGANVLTFGAGSRLTVL.

The chain combines TRBV7-8 with TRBJ2-5; 8 positions agree with TRBD1. CDR1 SGHVS and CDR2 FQNEAQ come from the germline V gene. V lost 5 bases and J lost 1; bases outside the gene matches: 3. The length of the CDR3 is 14 residues. In DNA, the CDR3 is TGTGCCAGCAGCCAAACAGGGGGCCAAGAGACCCAGTACTTC. It specifies CASSQTGGQETQYF.

The table lists this clonotype with a few counts. The rearrangement uses TRBV28 and TRBJ1-1; D ambiguous. There are 13 residues in the CDR3. V was shortened by 2 bases and J by 5 bases, with 9 bases between the two germline ends. Germline CDR1 MDHEN, CDR2 SYDVKM. Here the CDR3 reads CASSLLRQTEAFF. The CDR3, as DNA: TGTGCCAGCAGTTTACTTAGGCAGACTGAAGCTTTCTTT.

Only a few counts were recorded for this clonotype. The chain combines TRBV10-3 with TRBJ2-1, with D perhaps matching TRBD1 or TRBD2 (5 bases each). Trimming stripped 6 bases from V and 8 bases from J, with 17 bases between. The CDR3 extends over 14 amino acids. Germline V gene lookup returns CDR1 ENHRY and CDR2 SYGVKD. The CDR3 nucleotides are TGTGCCATCAGGACTCTGGGCTTGGGGGATGAGCAGTTCTTC. Translated: CAIRTLGLGDEQFF.

This clonotype has more than one count but fewer than ten. This chain joins TRBV14 and TRBJ2-1, with 8 bases aligning to TRBD2. This CDR3 is built from 17 residues. V was clipped by 1 base and J by 3 bases; unmatched bases: 8. CDR1 and CDR2 (germline): SGHDN, FVKESK. The CDR3 nucleotides are TGTGCCAGCAGCCAAGCCCGCAGCGGGGGTTTCTACAATGAGCAGTTCTTC. Residues: CASSQARSGGFYNEQFF.

This chain joins TRBV28 and TRBJ1-6, with a weak D call TRBD1 (5 bases). V lost 6 bases and J 10 bases, leaving 19 bases between the germline ends. Germline CDR1 MDHEN, CDR2 SYDVKM. The CDR3 is made up of 15 amino acids. CDR3 sequence: CASSKPDRLESPLHF. The CDR3 DNA follows: TGTGCCAGCAGCAAGCCAGACAGATTAGAGTCACCCCTCCACTTT. The entire variable domain, with the rest obtained from reference TRBV28 and TRBJ1-6, is as follows: DVKVTQSSRYLVKRTGEKVFLECVQDMDHENMFWYRQDPGLGLRLIYFSYDVKMKEKGDIPEGYSVSREKKERFSLILESASTNQTSMYLCASSKPDRLESPLHFGNGTRLTVT.

J is TRBJ2-6 and V is TRBV7-9; D unclear. The germline V gene has CDR1 SEHNR and CDR2 FQNEAQ (reference sequence). The CDR3 consists of 17 residues. V was shortened by 3 bases and J by 4 bases, with 16 bases between the two germline ends. CDR3 in amino acids: CASSFALEGLGANVLTF. DNA of the CDR3: TGTGCCAGCAGCTTTGCCCTAGAAGGGCTCGGGGCCAACGTCCTGACTTTC. Using reference TRBV7-9 and TRBJ2-6 for the parts outside the CDR3, the full variable domain is DTGVSQNPRHKITKRGQNVTFRCDPISEHNRLYWYRQTLGQGPEFLTYFQNEAQLEKSRLLSDRFSAERPKGSFSTLEIQRTEQGDSAMYLCASSFALEGLGANVLTFGAGSRLTVL.

The V gene is TRBV7-8, the J gene TRBJ2-7; possibly TRBD2 for D (6 bases). CDR3 size: 16 residues. Deletions cut 7 bases from V and 3 bases from J, with 22 bases between. The germline V gene encodes CDR1 SGHVS and CDR2 FQNEAQ. CDR3 bases: TGTGCCAGCAACGGAGGGGAGGCCCCACGGAGCTACGAGCAGTACTTC. Its translation is CASNGGEAPRSYEQYF.

This clonotype was detected a few times. The V and J genes are TRBV19 and TRBJ1-2; a weak D match, TRBD1 (5 bases). With 7 bases removed from V and 7 bases from J, the gap between germline ends came to 13 bases. Germline loops: CDR1 LNHDA, CDR2 SQIVND (reference sequence). This CDR3 contains 12 residues. Written as DNA, the CDR3 is TGTGCCAGTATGTGGCGGGGGTTTGGCTACACCTTC. Its protein product is CASMWRGFGYTF.

In this sample, this clonotype turned up a few times. The chain recombines TRBV5-1 with TRBJ2-5; TRBD1 agrees at 7 bases. The ends lost 4 bases at V and 6 bases at J; junction bases unmatched: 6. The germline V gene encodes CDR1 SGHRS and CDR2 YFSETQ. The CDR3 is 13 amino acids. CDR3 DNA: TGCGCCAGCAGCCCGGAACAGGGGAAGACCCAGTACTTC. This translates into CASSPEQGKTQYF.

V gene TRBV27 combines with J gene TRBJ2-7, with 8 bases identical to TRBD1. Trimming took 3 bases from V and 1 from J; bases not matched to a gene: 5. The CDR3 totals 15 residues. Germline V CDR1 and CDR2: MNHEY, SMNVEV (reference sequence). This CDR3 reads CASSLDRAPSYEQYF. The DNA for the CDR3 is TGTGCCAGCAGTTTGGACAGGGCTCCTTCCTACGAGCAGTACTTC.